This T cell receptor (beta chain) was recorded in a study of blood T cell repertoires in COVID-19. Profiled with immunoSEQ multiplex PCR; TCRdb holds only in-frame clones, not every one. The table has approximately 190,000 clones, about 84% seen once. V shed 2 bases and J shed 4 bases, with 16 bases lying between them. The CDR3 contains 16 residues. Germline CDR1 reads SGHVS; CDR2 reads FQNEAQ. Sequenced material: peripheral blood. This clonotype originated in a woman in her 30s with acute or convalescent COVID-19. The chain has TRBV7-8 and TRBJ2-3; unclear D gene. DNA for the CDR3: TGTGCCAGCAGCTTACAGGCCGCAACCCCAGCAGATACGCAGTATTTT. This sequence encodes CASSLQAATPADTQYF.